Listed below are T cell receptor beta chains from one sample, sequenced in a study of blood T cell repertoires in COVID-19. This table comes from immunoSEQ multiplex PCR, and its TCRdb copy is limited to in-frame clones, with some not included. The sample consists of hundreds of thousands of clones, about 89% of them appearing once. The specimen sequenced was PBMCs or T cells enriched from blood (not recorded which). Receptor source: a woman aged 40 to 50 who had recovered from COVID-19. Both conserved end residues are part of each CDR3. D genes are given only for firm matches. The size of a clone is reported for some rows only, either as once, few or many, or as a class for expanded clones.

v_call: TRBV2
j_call: TRBJ1-4
clone_size: once
d_call: .
cdr3_nt: TGTGCCAGCAGTGGATACCAGGGTTGGGAAAAACTGTTTTTT
cdr3_aa: CASSGYQGWEKLFF

v_call: TRBV11-2
j_call: TRBJ2-1
clone_size: .
d_call: .
cdr3_nt: TGTGCCAGCAGCTTAGTTGACTATTCTTACAATGAGCAGTTCTTC
cdr3_aa: CASSLVDYSYNEQFF

v_call: TRBV30
j_call: TRBJ1-1
clone_size: few
d_call: .
cdr3_nt: TGTGCCTGGAGTGTACAGAGGGGAGGAGCTTTCTTT
cdr3_aa: CAWSVQRGGAFF

v_call: TRBV27
j_call: TRBJ2-7
clone_size: .
d_call: TRBD2
cdr3_nt: TGTGCCAGCAGAGATCGGGGGGAATACGAGCAGTACTTC
cdr3_aa: CASRDRGEYEQYF

v_call: TRBV4-3
j_call: TRBJ2-7
clone_size: .
d_call: TRBD2
cdr3_nt: TGCGCCAGCAGTTCAGATGCGACTAGCGGAACCTACGAGCAGTACTTC
cdr3_aa: CASSSDATSGTYEQYF

v_call: TRBV7-2
j_call: TRBJ1-6
clone_size: once
d_call: .
cdr3_nt: TGTGCCAGCAGCTCTACTTATAATTCACCCCTCCACTTT
cdr3_aa: CASSSTYNSPLHF

v_call: TRBV28
j_call: TRBJ1-6
clone_size: .
d_call: .
cdr3_nt: TGTGCCAGCAGAATAGGGGTTGGCCTTTATAATTCACCCCTCCACTTT
cdr3_aa: CASRIGVGLYNSPLHF

v_call: TRBV15
j_call: TRBJ2-1
clone_size: .
d_call: .
cdr3_nt: TGTGCCACCAGCAGAGACGGGACTCCCTACAATGAGCAGTTCTTC
cdr3_aa: CATSRDGTPYNEQFF

v_call: TRBV28
j_call: TRBJ2-7
clone_size: .
d_call: TRBD1
cdr3_nt: TGTGCCAGCAACTCAGGGGGCGCGTACGAGCAGTACTTC
cdr3_aa: CASNSGGAYEQYF

v_call: TRBV10-3
j_call: TRBJ1-1
clone_size: .
d_call: TRBD1
cdr3_nt: TGTGCCATCAGTGAGGGATTGGGACAGAGAACTGAAGCTTTCTTT
cdr3_aa: CAISEGLGQRTEAFF

v_call: TRBV27
j_call: TRBJ2-7
clone_size: .
d_call: TRBD2
cdr3_nt: TGTGCCAGCAGTGCTACTAGCGGGGACTACGAGCAGTACTTC
cdr3_aa: CASSATSGDYEQYF

v_call: TRBV27
j_call: TRBJ2-2
clone_size: .
d_call: TRBD2
cdr3_nt: TGTGCCAGCAGAACTAGCGGGGGGGTAGACACCGGGGAGCTGTTTTTT
cdr3_aa: CASRTSGGVDTGELFF

v_call: TRBV30
j_call: TRBJ1-4
clone_size: .
d_call: .
cdr3_nt: TGTGCCTGGAAGACCCCATGGGCTGAAAAACTGTTTTTT
cdr3_aa: CAWKTPWAEKLFF

v_call: TRBV7-9
j_call: TRBJ1-2
clone_size: .
d_call: .
cdr3_nt: TGTGCCAGCAGCTTAGCCGGGGACATCGATGGCTACACCTTC
cdr3_aa: CASSLAGDIDGYTF

v_call: TRBV11-3
j_call: TRBJ2-3
clone_size: .
d_call: TRBD2
cdr3_nt: TGTGCCAGCAGCCTCGGACTAGCGGGAGAAGTAGATACGCAGTATTTT
cdr3_aa: CASSLGLAGEVDTQYF

v_call: TRBV30
j_call: TRBJ1-6
clone_size: .
d_call: .
cdr3_nt: TGTGCCTGGAGTGGCTCGGGGGATTCACCCCTCCACTTT
cdr3_aa: CAWSGSGDSPLHF

v_call: TRBV2
j_call: TRBJ2-5
clone_size: .
d_call: TRBD1
cdr3_nt: TGTGCCAGCGGGAAAAACAGGGGAAAAGAGACCCAGTACTTC
cdr3_aa: CASGKNRGKETQYF

v_call: TRBV5-1
j_call: TRBJ2-1
clone_size: .
d_call: .
cdr3_nt: TGCGCCAGCAGCCGGGGAGCTGGTGGAGGTGAGCAGTTCTTC
cdr3_aa: CASSRGAGGGEQFF

v_call: TRBV7-2
j_call: TRBJ2-2
clone_size: .
d_call: .
cdr3_nt: TGTGCCAGCAGCTTAGGAGTCGGTACCGGGGAGCTGTTTTTT
cdr3_aa: CASSLGVGTGELFF

v_call: TRBV4-3
j_call: TRBJ2-7
clone_size: .
d_call: TRBD1
cdr3_nt: TGCGCCAGCAGCCAAGGGGACAGCTTCTCCTACGAGCAGTACTTC
cdr3_aa: CASSQGDSFSYEQYF

v_call: TRBV23-1
j_call: TRBJ1-4
clone_size: .
d_call: .
cdr3_nt: TGCGCCAGCAGCCGGACGGGGTCAACTAATGAAAAACTGTTTTTT
cdr3_aa: CASSRTGSTNEKLFF

v_call: TRBV18
j_call: TRBJ2-1
clone_size: .
d_call: .
cdr3_nt: TGTGCCAGCTCACCACCGCCCGGAGAGACCAGCTCCTACAATGAGCAGTTCTTC
cdr3_aa: CASSPPPGETSSYNEQFF